The rows below give T cell receptor beta chains drawn from one sample of a study of shared clonotypes between healthy human individuals. The table came from immunoSEQ multiplex PCR; TCRdb's copy has only in-frame clones and leaves some out. The repertoire has some 500,000 clones, 90% to 97% of them found once; the top ten carry 0.06%. Source material: naive CD4+ T cells sorted from blood. All receptors come from a woman between 25 and 40 years old in good health. Both conserved end residues are part of each CDR3. D genes are given only for firm matches. Where a row states a size, it is once, few, many or the class of an expanded clone; other rows omit it.

J	size	V	D	DNA	CDR3
TRBJ2-2	NA	TRBV6-6	NA	TGTGCCAGCAAACACAGGCAAACGAACACCGGGGAGCTGTTTTTT	CASKHRQTNTGELFF
TRBJ2-1	NA	TRBV7-9	TRBD2	TGTGCCAGCAAACTAGCGGGGAACAATGAGCAGTTCTTC	CASKLAGNNEQFF
TRBJ1-2	once	TRBV25-1	NA	TGTGCCTCCGAGGGGCGCTGGGGTGGCTACACCTTC	CASEGRWGGYTF
TRBJ2-3	once	TRBV19	TRBD1	TGTGCCAGTACCGACGGGGGGACAGGGATGGATTGGTCGGATACGCAGTATTTT	CASTDGGTGMDWSDTQYF
TRBJ2-6	NA	TRBV27	NA	TGTGCCAGCAGTCTCGCTAGCGCTGGGGCCAACGTCCTGACTTTC	CASSLASAGANVLTF
TRBJ1-2	NA	TRBV6-5	NA	TGTGCCAGCAGTTACTCTATTGGGGGCAACTATGGCTACACCTTC	CASSYSIGGNYGYTF
TRBJ2-2	NA	TRBV27	NA	TGTGCCAGCAGTTTCGGCAGGAACACCGGGGAGCTGTTTTTT	CASSFGRNTGELFF
TRBJ2-2	NA	TRBV28	NA	TGTGCCAGCAGTGAGGCGGGACAGTACTACCGGGAGCTGTTTTTT	CASSEAGQYYRELFF
TRBJ1-3	NA	TRBV28	NA	TGTGCCAGCAGTTTATGGGCGGGCCTTCGGGGAAACACCATATATTTT	CASSLWAGLRGNTIYF
TRBJ2-3	NA	TRBV19	NA	TGTGCCAGTAGTATAGAGGCTGGCACAGATACGCAGTATTTT	CASSIEAGTDTQYF
TRBJ1-5	NA	TRBV28	NA	TGTGCCAGCACCGGGGACGCCGGGTATCAGCCCCAGCATTTT	CASTGDAGYQPQHF
TRBJ1-2	NA	TRBV11-2	NA	TGTGCCAGCAGCTTCCGGGGGAATGACTACACCTTC	CASSFRGNDYTF
TRBJ2-6	NA	TRBV5-1	NA	TGCGCCAGCAGCTTGGTAGGGGAACCAACTGGGGCCAACGTCCTGACTTTC	CASSLVGEPTGANVLTF
TRBJ1-1	NA	TRBV11-2	NA	TGTGCCAGCAGCTTTCGACAGGACACTGAAGCTTTCTTT	CASSFRQDTEAFF
TRBJ2-2	NA	TRBV28	TRBD1	TGTGCCAGCAGTTTCATCAGGGGGCGAACCGGGGAGCTGTTTTTT	CASSFIRGRTGELFF
TRBJ1-3	once	TRBV6-5	NA	TGTGCCAGCGGGGGGTCCTCTGGAAACACCATATATTTT	CASGGSSGNTIYF
TRBJ2-7	few	TRBV5-1	NA	TGCGCCAGCAGCTCTCGGGACACCGCCTACGAGCAGTACTTC	CASSSRDTAYEQYF
TRBJ1-4	NA	TRBV18	NA	TGTGCCAGCTCACCACGAACGGCAACTAATGAAAAACTGTTTTTT	CASSPRTATNEKLFF
TRBJ2-1	NA	TRBV19	NA	TGTGCCAGTAGTAAAGAATTACCCTCAGCGCGGCAGTTCTTC	CASSKELPSARQFF
TRBJ2-2	NA	TRBV5-4	TRBD2	TGTGCCAGCAGCTTTTGGACTAGCGGATACACCGGGGAGCTGTTTTTT	CASSFWTSGYTGELFF
TRBJ1-2	NA	TRBV18	TRBD1	TGTGCCAGCTCACGACAGGGAACGGGTGGCTACACCTTC	CASSRQGTGGYTF
TRBJ1-5	NA	TRBV19	NA	TGTGCCAGTAGTATACAGCAGGATCAGCCCCAGCATTTT	CASSIQQDQPQHF
TRBJ1-2	NA	TRBV28	NA	TGTGCCAGCAGTTTAGAGGGGTTCTATGGCTACACCTTC	CASSLEGFYGYTF
TRBJ1-4	NA	TRBV18	NA	TGTGCCAGCTCACCAGTAAATGAAAAACTGTTTTTT	CASSPVNEKLFF
TRBJ1-2	NA	TRBV28	NA	TGTGCCAGCAGGGCAGGGAGTAACTATGGCTACACCTTC	CASRAGSNYGYTF
TRBJ2-7	NA	TRBV18	NA	TGTGCCAGCTCACCCTCTCGCAGGGACCTCTCCTACGAGCAGTACTTC	CASSPSRRDLSYEQYF
TRBJ2-7	NA	TRBV10-3	TRBD2	TGTGCCATCAGTGAGTCTGGACTAGAAGACGAGCAGTACTTC	CAISESGLEDEQYF
TRBJ2-3	NA	TRBV10-3	NA	TGTGCCATCAGTGACCGAGTAGCGGCTAGCACAGATACGCAGTATTTT	CAISDRVAASTDTQYF
TRBJ2-1	NA	TRBV11-3	TRBD2	TGTGCCAGCAGCTCCTACCTAGCGGGAGGGCTGAGTGAGCAGTTCTTC	CASSSYLAGGLSEQFF
TRBJ2-1	NA	TRBV29-1	TRBD2	TGCAGCGTTGAGACGACTAGCGGGAGGTCCTACAATGAGCAGTTCTTC	CSVETTSGRSYNEQFF
TRBJ1-5	once	TRBV4-2	NA	TGTGCCAGCAGCTTGGAGAGAGGGGGTTATAGCAATCAGCCCCAGCATTTT	CASSLERGGYSNQPQHF
TRBJ2-7	few	TRBV2	NA	TGTGCCAGCAGCGAACAGACTAGTTCAGAGCAGTACTTC	CASSEQTSSEQYF
TRBJ2-7	NA	TRBV7-8	TRBD2	TGTGCCAGCAGCATAGTACTAGCGGGAAGATCCTACGAGCAGTACTTC	CASSIVLAGRSYEQYF
TRBJ2-7	NA	TRBV29-1	NA	TGCAGCGTTGACAAGCCTGACCCCTACGAGCAGTACTTC	CSVDKPDPYEQYF
TRBJ2-7	NA	TRBV18	NA	TGTGCCAGCTCTTACGAGTACGGTTACTCCTACGAGCAGTACTTC	CASSYEYGYSYEQYF
TRBJ2-7	NA	TRBV9	NA	TGTGCCAGCAGCGTAATGTCTAGCTCCTACGAGCAGTACTTC	CASSVMSSSYEQYF
TRBJ1-5	NA	TRBV5-1	TRBD1	TGCGCCAGCAGCTTGGGGACAGGGGGCCGTCAGCCCCAGCATTTT	CASSLGTGGRQPQHF
TRBJ1-1	NA	TRBV7-6	NA	TGTGCCAGCAGCTTAATGAACCCACCGAACACTGAAGCTTTCTTT	CASSLMNPPNTEAFF
TRBJ1-5	NA	TRBV2	TRBD1	TGTGCCAGCACCTCAGGGGGCCGGGGTCAGCCCCAGCATTTT	CASTSGGRGQPQHF
TRBJ2-7	NA	TRBV30	NA	TGTGCCTGGAGTGTAGGGGCCCCCTACGAGCAGTACTTC	CAWSVGAPYEQYF
TRBJ2-3	NA	TRBV14	NA	TGTGCCACCACCGGGCTCGGCACAGATACGCAGTATTTT	CATTGLGTDTQYF